One and the same sample provided the 9 T cell receptor beta chains below, sequenced in a study of T cells after posttransplantation cyclophosphamide. Profiled with immunoSEQ multiplex PCR; TCRdb holds only in-frame clones, not every one. The sample yields about 41,000 clones, without any singletons. Source material: PBMCs. The receptors here all came from a man aged 25 to 40 in good health and a related stem cell transplant donor.

In its sample, this clone was seen many times. The chain recombines TRBV14 with TRBJ2-7; no clear D. There are 15 residues in the CDR3. Germline values: CDR1 SGHDN, CDR2 FVKESK. V lost 0 bases and J 0 bases, leaving 9 bases between the germline ends. The DNA for the CDR3 is TGTGCCAGCAGCCAAGATCTAGGCCTCTCCTACGAGCAGTACTTC. This codes for CASSQDLGLSYEQYF.

The chain combines TRBV28 with TRBJ2-5; 7 bases agree with TRBD1. The ends lost 6 bases at V and 6 bases at J; junction bases unmatched: 13. CDR1 MDHEN and CDR2 SYDVKM come from the germline V gene. This CDR3 has 15 residues. CDR3 bases: TGTGCCAGCAGCCTAGGGGGCGTGGACGTGAAGACCCAGTACTTC. It codes for CASSLGGVDVKTQYF.

The sample holds many counts of this clone. The rearrangement joins TRBV4-1 to TRBJ2-1; 10 nucleotides line up with TRBD1. Unmatched junction bases numbered 10, after V lost 4 bases and J lost 1 base. This CDR3 comprises 18 residues. Germline V gives CDR1 MGHRA, CDR2 YSYEKL. CDR3 sequence reads: CASSPGTGVVSSYNEQFF. CDR3 coding DNA: TGCGCCAGCAGCCCGGGGACAGGGGTTGTGTCATCCTACAATGAGCAGTTCTTC.

In its sample, this clone was seen many times. V gene TRBV5-1 combines with J gene TRBJ1-1; 9 bases align to TRBD1. CDR3 size: 15 residues. Germline loops: CDR1 SGHRS, CDR2 YFSETQ. With 4 bases clipped from V and 1 base from J, the junction kept 5 bases outside the gene matches. Written as DNA, the CDR3 is TGCGCCAGCAGCCGAAGGACAGGGGCGAACACTGAAGCTTTCTTT. Its protein product is CASSRRTGANTEAFF.

This clone was recorded at least ten times. The chain is built from TRBV5-3 and TRBJ2-7; no firm D call. TRBV5-3 is an ORF, and what it does is uncertain. V lost 4 bases and J lost 4, with 9 bases in between. The CDR3 spans 12 residues. The CDR3 DNA sequence: TGTGCCAGAAGCCCGACAAATTACGAGCAGTACTTC. It yields the protein CARSPTNYEQYF.

This clone was found many times. This chain links TRBV5-1 with TRBJ2-3, with D perhaps matching TRBD2 (6 bases). The CDR3 consists of 13 residues. Germline V gene lookup returns CDR1 SGHRS and CDR2 YFSETQ. Trimming removed 2 bases from V and 4 bases from J, with 8 bases in between. DNA of the CDR3: TGCGCCAGCAGCTTAATAGCGGCAGATACGCAGTATTTT. Translated, it gives CASSLIAADTQYF.

This clone was picked up many times. The rearrangement uses TRBV5-6 and TRBJ1-4; unclear D gene. V lost 4 bases and J 5 bases, leaving 18 bases between the germline ends. Germline loops: CDR1 SGHDT, CDR2 YYEEEE. The CDR3 contains 16 residues. The CDR3, as DNA: TGTGCCAGCAGCGCGGTAAATGACGGACTGAATGAAAAACTGTTTTTT. This translates into CASSAVNDGLNEKLFF.

This clone has a count of ten or more. J is TRBJ2-3 and V is TRBV28; no clear D gene. Germline V gives CDR1 MDHEN, CDR2 SYDVKM. The CDR3 consists of 16 residues. V was trimmed by 6 bases and J by 2 bases, leaving 18 bases between them. The CDR3 loop is CASSSYWQENTDTQYF. The CDR3 coding sequence is TGTGCCAGCAGCTCCTATTGGCAGGAAAACACAGATACGCAGTATTTT.

In this sample, this clone turned up many times. This rearrangement joins TRBV24-1 to TRBJ1-5; unclear D gene. CDR3 length: 14 amino acids. Looked up from germline, CDR1 is KGHDR and CDR2 is SFDVKD. V shed 5 bases and J shed 0 bases, with 7 bases lying between them. Here the CDR3 reads CATSAGYSNQPQHF. For the CDR3, the DNA is TGTGCCACCAGTGCCGGGTATAGCAATCAGCCCCAGCATTTT.